Below are 15 T cell receptor beta chains sequenced from a single sample in a study of blood T cell repertoires in COVID-19. The table came from immunoSEQ multiplex PCR; TCRdb's copy has only in-frame clones and leaves some out. The sample comprises 110,000 to 150,000 clones, approximately 78% of which are singletons, and approximately 4.1% rests with the top ten. The material sequenced was peripheral blood. The source is a woman older than 75 with acute or convalescent COVID-19.

V gene TRBV2 combines with J gene TRBJ2-7, with D possibly being TRBD2 (6 bases). Germline V gene lookup returns CDR1 SNHLY and CDR2 FYNNEI. V shed 3 bases and J shed 4 bases, with 13 bases lying between them. This CDR3 is built from 14 residues. The CDR3 loop is CASSDWRVEYEQYF. CDR3 sequence (DNA): TGTGCCAGCAGTGATTGGAGGGTCGAGTACGAGCAGTACTTC.

J is TRBJ2-1 and V is TRBV29-1, with D possibly being TRBD2 (6 bases). CDR1 SQVTM and CDR2 ANQGSEA come from the germline V gene. Trimming removed 7 bases at V and 5 bases at J, with 36 bases between. CDR3 length equals 20 residues. The CDR3 bases are TGCAGCGCCCACAGGCTGATGTCCCGGGACTCCCCTCCCTATAACAATGAGCAGTTCTTC. It yields the protein CSAHRLMSRDSPPYNNEQFF.

The chain employs TRBV19 and TRBJ2-6, with D perhaps matching TRBD1 (6 bases). The CDR3 sequence is 16 residues long. CDR1 is LNHDA, CDR2 SQIVND, per germline (reference sequence). Trimming pared 6 bases from V and 12 bases from J, leaving 24 bases between. CDR3 residues: CASRTIKQGSWSVLTF. CDR3 bases: TGTGCCAGTAGGACGATAAAACAGGGATCGTGGAGCGTCCTGACTTTC.

The chain joins TRBV28 to TRBJ1-2, with D possibly being TRBD1 (5 bases). V lost 5 bases to trimming and J lost 2 bases, with 15 bases between them. The CDR3 sequence is 15 residues long. CDR1 and CDR2 from the germline V gene are MDHEN and SYDVKM. In nucleotides, the CDR3 is TGTGCCAGCAGTACCCCCGGTGCAGGGAACTATGGCTACACCTTC. This translates into CASSTPGAGNYGYTF.

Only one count was recorded for this clone. The rearrangement joins TRBV28 to TRBJ2-7; 7 nucleotides match TRBD2. With V trimmed by 3 bases and J by 4 bases, 12 bases remained unmatched. The CDR3 sequence is 16 residues long. From germline, CDR1 is MDHEN and CDR2 SYDVKM. The CDR3 is CASSLESSGKRYEQYF. In nucleotides, the CDR3 is TGTGCCAGCAGTTTGGAATCCAGCGGGAAGAGGTACGAGCAGTACTTC.

The chain combines TRBV5-1 with TRBJ1-6; D is uncertain. Trimming removed 6 bases at V and 10 bases at J, with 14 bases between. The CDR3 loop spans 13 amino acids. Germline assignment: CDR1 SGHRS and CDR2 YFSETQ. The DNA for the CDR3 is TGCGCCAGCAACCGCCGGGAGGGATCACCCCTCCACTTT. Its translation is CASNRREGSPLHF.

The chain recombines TRBV7-8 with TRBJ1-6, with 8 bases matching TRBD1. The CDR3 consists of 21 residues. The J segment lost 10 bases and the V segment lost 0 bases, leaving 23 bases of the junction unmatched. CDR1 SGHVS and CDR2 FQNEAQ come from the germline V gene. In DNA form, the CDR3 reads TGTGCCAGCAGCTTAGCGTATTATCCGTTGGACAGGGCGAGGGGTGGCTCACCCCTCCACTTT. Residues: CASSLAYYPLDRARGGSPLHF.

CDR3 residues: CASSLEPRGLKDSPLHF. CDR3 sequence (DNA): TGCGCCAGCAGCTTGGAGCCCCGAGGACTGAAGGATTCACCCCTCCACTTT. The rearrangement links TRBV5-1 to TRBJ1-6; D call uncertain. V was trimmed by 0 bases and J by 8 bases, leaving 18 bases between them. Germline CDR1 and CDR2: SGHRS and YFSETQ. This CDR3 is 17 amino acids long.

The genes are TRBV3-1 (or the pseudogene TRBV3-2) and TRBJ2-5; 10 positions agree with TRBD1. Germline V gene data show CDR1 as LGHDT and CDR2 as YNNKEL (reference sequence). CDR3 size: 18 residues. The ends lost 4 bases at V and 2 bases at J; junction bases unmatched: 13. The CDR3, as DNA: TGTGCCAGCAGCCGTAACCGGGACAGGGGATCTCCTCAAGAGACCCAGTACTTC. Translating gives CASSRNRDRGSPQETQYF.

V usage is TRBV11-2 and J usage is TRBJ1-2; possibly TRBD1 for D (5 bases). The CDR3 is 16 residues long. Trimming stripped 0 bases from V and 1 base from J, with 12 bases between. CDR1 SGHAT and CDR2 FQNNGV come from the germline V gene. CDR3 region: CASSLDLWGSNYGYTF. CDR3 sequence (DNA): TGTGCCAGCAGCTTAGATCTATGGGGCAGTAACTATGGCTACACCTTC.

The chain combines TRBV4-2 with TRBJ2-3; 13 bases are a match to TRBD2. The CDR3 spans 16 residues. CDR1 and CDR2 from the germline V gene are LGHNA and YNFKEQ. The junction had 8 bases not matched to a gene; V was cut back by 5 bases and J by 6 bases. In nucleotides, the CDR3 is TGTGCCAGCAGCTCCCGGACTAGCGGGAGTGCTGATACGCAGTATTTT. This sequence encodes CASSSRTSGSADTQYF.

The rearrangement uses TRBV11-1 and TRBJ1-1; TRBD1 agrees at 9 bases. With 4 bases clipped from V and 1 base from J, the junction kept 7 bases outside the gene matches. Germline lookup yields CDR1 SGHAT and CDR2 FQDESV (reference sequence). This CDR3 is built from 16 residues. The CDR3 DNA sequence: TGTGCCAGCAGCTACATCCCGGGACAGGGGAACACTGAAGCTTTCTTT. Residues: CASSYIPGQGNTEAFF.

V is TRBV28 and J is TRBJ2-5; D may be TRBD2 (5 bases). Germline CDR1 MDHEN, CDR2 SYDVKM. V lost 1 base to trimming and J lost 1 base, with 7 bases between them. The CDR3 is made up of 14 amino acids. DNA for the CDR3: TGTGCCAGCAGTTTATTGGAGGCCCAAGAGACCCAGTACTTC. Translation: CASSLLEAQETQYF. Complete variable domain (other parts from reference TRBV28 and TRBJ2-5): DVKVTQSSRYLVKRTGEKVFLECVQDMDHENMFWYRQDPGLGLRLIYFSYDVKMKEKGDIPEGYSVSREKKERFSLILESASTNQTSMYLCASSLLEAQETQYFGPGTRLLVL.

This chain links TRBV5-1 with TRBJ1-1; weak D call: TRBD1 (6 bases). V lost 2 bases and J lost 5, with 22 bases in between. Looked up from germline, CDR1 is SGHRS and CDR2 is YFSETQ. This CDR3 contains 17 residues. The CDR3 DNA reads as TGCGCCAGCAGCTTACAGGGACCATATCGATCGGGAACTGAAGCTTTCTTT. Its translation: CASSLQGPYRSGTEAFF.

The rearrangement uses TRBV7-2 and TRBJ1-2; 7 bases map to TRBD1. This CDR3 has 14 amino acids. V was pared by 1 base and J by 6 bases, with 5 bases of the junction left unmatched. CDR1 SGHTA and CDR2 FQGNSA come from the germline V gene. DNA for the CDR3: TGTGCCAGCAGCTTAGGTCCGCAGGGGGATGGCTACACCTTC. Protein: CASSLGPQGDGYTF.